A selection of T cell receptor beta chains follows, all from one sample in a study of T cell responses to AZD1222 COVID-19 vaccine. The data were produced by immunoSEQ multiplex PCR, yet TCRdb's version contains in-frame clones alone and is incomplete. The table has more than 85,000 clones, 85% to 95% seen once. This specimen was peripheral blood, taken on day 0 of AZD1222 vaccination. These receptors came from an adult in good health. CDR3s include the opening cysteine and the closing phenylalanine or tryptophan. The D gene is left open where the match is weak. The size entry is marked missing in some rows and otherwise reads once, few, many or a size class.

j_call d_call v_call clone_size cdr3_nt cdr3_aa
TRBJ1-6 TRBD1 TRBV30 many TGTGCCTGGAGTCGGACAGGGGGTTCACCCCTCCACTTT CAWSRTGGSPLHF
TRBJ1-5 - TRBV27 - TGTGCCAGCAGGAAGACAGGACTTAGCAATCAGCCCCAGCATTTT CASRKTGLSNQPQHF
TRBJ1-2 - TRBV19 - TGTGCCAGCTCTGCGTCGGTTTATGGCTACACCTTC CASSASVYGYTF
TRBJ2-3 - TRBV12-3/TRBV12-4 - TGTGCCAGCAGTTCTAGCACAGATACGCAGTATTTT CASSSSTDTQYF
TRBJ1-1 - TRBV15 - TGTGCCACCAGCAGAGACATCTTGAACACTGAAGCTTTCTTT CATSRDILNTEAFF
TRBJ2-4 - TRBV11-2 - TGTGCCAGCAGCCTCTCCAAGGATCGGGTCAAAAACATTCAGTACTTC CASSLSKDRVKNIQYF
TRBJ1-6 TRBD1 TRBV6-5 - TGTGCCAGCAGTCGACAGGGGAATTCACCCCTCCACTTT CASSRQGNSPLHF
TRBJ2-1 TRBD2 TRBV6-4 once TGTGCCAGCAGTGATGCGGGGGGTATGGATGAGCAGTTCTTC CASSDAGGMDEQFF
TRBJ1-1 - TRBV7-3 - TGTGCCAGCAGCTTAACAGGGGTGGACACTGAAGCTTTCTTT CASSLTGVDTEAFF
TRBJ2-6 - TRBV6-1 - TGTGCCAGCAGTGAAGAGTACTCTGGGGCCAACGTCCTGACTTTC CASSEEYSGANVLTF
TRBJ2-5 - TRBV19 - TGTGCCAGTAGTATAGTTTCCGGGGAGACCCAGTACTTC CASSIVSGETQYF
TRBJ2-1 TRBD2 TRBV7-2 - TGTGCCAGCAGCACCCGGACTAGCGGGGGTTACAATGAGCAGTTCTTC CASSTRTSGGYNEQFF
TRBJ2-1 TRBD2 TRBV5-6 - TGTGCCAGCAGCGGACTAGCGGCTTCCTACAATGAGCAGTTCTTC CASSGLAASYNEQFF
TRBJ2-7 - TRBV27 - TGTGCCAGCAGAAGGGGTGGGGCTTCCTACGAGCAGTACTTC CASRRGGASYEQYF
TRBJ2-7 - TRBV28 - TGTGCCAGCAGTTTAGGACAGTTCTACGAGCAGTACTTC CASSLGQFYEQYF
TRBJ1-2 - TRBV7-9 - TGTGCCAGCAGCTTAAATCGAAGGGATGGCTACACCTTC CASSLNRRDGYTF
TRBJ1-6 TRBD1 TRBV18 - TGTGCCAGCTCACCCTCATCCAGGCCAGGGGGTAATTCACCCCTCCACTTT CASSPSSRPGGNSPLHF
TRBJ2-7 TRBD2 TRBV5-4 - TGTGCCAGCAGCTCCGCGGGAGACTCCTACGAGCAGTACTTC CASSSAGDSYEQYF
TRBJ2-3 TRBD2 TRBV30 - TGTGCCTGGGGGCGGGGGCTAGCGGGGACAGATACGCAGTATTTT CAWGRGLAGTDTQYF
TRBJ2-4 TRBD2 TRBV6-5 once TGTGCCAGCAGCACCGGGTCGGGAGGCCGGGGCATTCAGTACTTC CASSTGSGGRGIQYF
TRBJ1-5 - TRBV27 - TGTGCCAGCAGCTTACAAAGGGTTAGCAATCAGCCCCAGCATTTT CASSLQRVSNQPQHF
TRBJ1-1 TRBD1 TRBV5-3 - TGTGCCAGTCGGACAGGGGGCGTCGGGACTGAAGCTTTCTTT CASRTGGVGTEAFF
TRBJ2-1 TRBD2 TRBV5-6 - TGTGCCAGCAGCTTGGCTAGCGGGGCCTCCTACAATGAGCAGTTCTTC CASSLASGASYNEQFF
TRBJ2-7 TRBD2 TRBV5-1 - TGCGCCAGCAGCTTGGGTAGCGGGGTTCCGAACGAGCAGTACTTC CASSLGSGVPNEQYF
TRBJ2-2 - TRBV5-1 once TGCGCCAGCACCTTGGCAGGGGTTCCCGGGGAGCTGTTTTTT CASTLAGVPGELFF
TRBJ2-3 TRBD2 TRBV27 - TGTGCCAGCAGTCCGCGGACTAGCGAGTACACAGATACGCAGTATTTT CASSPRTSEYTDTQYF
TRBJ1-6 - TRBV5-6 - TGTGCCAGCAGCTACGGCCCAGGGGCTAATTCACCCCTCCACTTT CASSYGPGANSPLHF
TRBJ1-5 - TRBV10-3 - TGTGCCACCCGGGACACTGGAAATCAGCCCCAGCATTTT CATRDTGNQPQHF
TRBJ2-2 - TRBV5-1 - TGCGCCAGCAGCTTGGTACCCGGGGAGCTGTTTTTT CASSLVPGELFF
TRBJ1-2 - TRBV20-1 - TGCAGTGCTATCTGGTATGGCTACACCTTC CSAIWYGYTF